This T cell receptor (beta chain) was sequenced for a study of post-analysis software for immune sequencing data. Turning to the study itself: Relapsing-remitting, secondary progressive and progressive-relapsing courses of multiple sclerosis were included.

The study's findings and limits: In patients, TRBV5-6, TRBV5-1 and TRBV20-1 belonged to roughly five TRBV segments found more frequently than in controls.

The authors incorporated unique molecular identifiers into the TCR beta cDNA libraries. Each CDR3 protein gets one entry after TCRdb re-called the PCR reads with MiXCR. This sample has about 430,000 distinct CDR3 sequences, with approximately 39% found just once. Note on this clonotype: The antigen remains unidentified.

Looked up from germline, CDR1 is SGHAT and CDR2 is FQDESV (reference sequence). Unmatched junction bases numbered 4, after V lost 5 bases and J lost 4 bases. The CDR3 length is 15 residues. The genes are TRBV11-1 and TRBJ2-3, with 12 bases aligning to TRBD2. This TCR came from a girl aged 2 to 9 with multiple sclerosis. Sequencing was carried out using blood. Here the CDR3 DNA reads TGTGCCAGCAGCGGACTAGCGGGAATCGCAGATACGCAGTATTTT. Protein product: CASSGLAGIADTQYF.